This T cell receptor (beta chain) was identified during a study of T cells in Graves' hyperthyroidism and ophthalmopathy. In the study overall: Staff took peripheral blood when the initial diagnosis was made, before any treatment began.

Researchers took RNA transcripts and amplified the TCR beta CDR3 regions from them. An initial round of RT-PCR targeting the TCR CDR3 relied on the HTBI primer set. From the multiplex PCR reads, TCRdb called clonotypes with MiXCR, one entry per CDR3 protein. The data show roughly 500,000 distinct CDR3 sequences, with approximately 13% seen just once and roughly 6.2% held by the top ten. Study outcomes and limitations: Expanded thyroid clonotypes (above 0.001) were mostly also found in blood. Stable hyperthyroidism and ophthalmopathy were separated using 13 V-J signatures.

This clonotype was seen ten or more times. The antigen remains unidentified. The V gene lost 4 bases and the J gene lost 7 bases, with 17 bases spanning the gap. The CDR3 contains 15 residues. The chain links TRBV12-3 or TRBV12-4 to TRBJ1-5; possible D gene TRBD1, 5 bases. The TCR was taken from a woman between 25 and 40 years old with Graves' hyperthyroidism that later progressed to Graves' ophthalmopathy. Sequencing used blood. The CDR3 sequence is CASSSTDSAGQPQHF. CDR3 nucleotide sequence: TGTGCCAGCAGTTCTACAGACAGCGCAGGGCAGCCCCAGCATTTT.